This T cell receptor beta chain was sequenced in a study of blood T cell repertoires in COVID-19. Across the whole study: Whether acute or convalescent, the COVID-19 samples came from the United States, Italy and Spain. PBMCs, B-cell-depleted T cells, or T cells provided the cDNA or gDNA that made up the material.

V shed 2 bases and J shed 7 bases, with 9 bases lying between them. This CDR3 contains 11 residues. Germline CDR1 GTSNPN, CDR2 SVGIG (reference sequence). Authors' processing steps: Cell counts per sample came from amplifying reference gene primers. Using immunoSEQ multiplex PCR, the repertoire was profiled, and TCRdb retains in-frame clones only, with some absent. Clonal size and the V and J genes are those of that table, whereas D and trimming came from the DNA. The data hold tens of thousands of clones, with about four fifths observed a single time. The gene calls are TRBV30 and TRBJ2-7; D may be TRBD2 (5 bases). Sample: peripheral blood. This receptor was obtained from a man in his 70s with acute or convalescent COVID-19. The CDR3 nucleotides read TGTGCCTGGAGTTGGACGGGAGAGCAGTACTTC. The encoded protein is CAWSWTGEQYF.